This is a list of T cell receptor beta chains from one sample in a study of blood T cell repertoires in COVID-19. Profiled with immunoSEQ multiplex PCR; TCRdb holds only in-frame clones, not every one. This sample yields roughly 160,000 clones, of which around 80% are seen a single time; roughly 19% belongs to the top ten. The specimen sequenced was PBMCs or T cells enriched from blood (not recorded which). Receptor source: a woman between 70 and 85 years old in a cohort exposed to, infected with or recovered from COVID-19 (not recorded which). CDR3s include the opening cysteine and the closing phenylalanine or tryptophan. The order of the fields is D gene, J gene, clone size, V gene, CDR3 DNA, CDR3 protein. The D gene is left open where the match is weak. Size is stated for part of the rows, as once, few or many counts, or as a class when the clone is expanded.

D gene: -
J gene: TRBJ2-6
clone size: -
V gene: TRBV27
CDR3 DNA: TGTGCCAGCAGCCTCCGGAGATCTGGGGCCAACGTCCTGACTTTC
CDR3 protein: CASSLRRSGANVLTF

D gene: -
J gene: TRBJ1-1
clone size: -
V gene: TRBV5-1
CDR3 DNA: TGCGCCAGCAGCACACAGGGTGTTAACACTGAAGCTTTCTTT
CDR3 protein: CASSTQGVNTEAFF

D gene: -
J gene: TRBJ2-4
clone size: few
V gene: TRBV2
CDR3 DNA: TGTGCCAGCAGCACCTCCGCACTAGGAGGGATTCAGTACTTC
CDR3 protein: CASSTSALGGIQYF

D gene: -
J gene: TRBJ2-5
clone size: -
V gene: TRBV28
CDR3 DNA: TGTGCCAGCAGCGGGACTCCACAAGAGACCCAGTACTTC
CDR3 protein: CASSGTPQETQYF

D gene: -
J gene: TRBJ2-5
clone size: -
V gene: TRBV4-3
CDR3 DNA: TGCGCCAGCAGCCGCGCACAGGGATCTCAAGAGACCCAGTACTTC
CDR3 protein: CASSRAQGSQETQYF

D gene: TRBD2
J gene: TRBJ2-3
clone size: -
V gene: TRBV5-4
CDR3 DNA: TGTGCCAGCAGCCCTCGGACTAGCGGGAGTTTAAGTACGCAGTATTTT
CDR3 protein: CASSPRTSGSLSTQYF

D gene: -
J gene: TRBJ2-6
clone size: -
V gene: TRBV6-5
CDR3 DNA: TGTGCCGCGTCAGGGTTCGGGGCCAACGTCCTGACTTTC
CDR3 protein: CAASGFGANVLTF

D gene: TRBD1
J gene: TRBJ1-1
clone size: -
V gene: TRBV6-2/TRBV6-3
CDR3 DNA: TGTGCCAGCATCCCACCAGGGGGGTCGACTGAAGCTTTCTTT
CDR3 protein: CASIPPGGSTEAFF

D gene: TRBD2
J gene: TRBJ2-3
clone size: -
V gene: TRBV4-2
CDR3 DNA: TGTGCCAGCAGCCAACAACTAGCGGGAGCGGTAGATACGCAGTATTTT
CDR3 protein: CASSQQLAGAVDTQYF

D gene: TRBD2
J gene: TRBJ2-3
clone size: -
V gene: TRBV7-3
CDR3 DNA: TGTGCCAGCAGCCCCGGGACTAGCGTAGTCACAGATACGCAGTATTTT
CDR3 protein: CASSPGTSVVTDTQYF

D gene: -
J gene: TRBJ2-2
clone size: -
V gene: TRBV18
CDR3 DNA: TGTGCCAGCTCACCACCAAGTGGGCAGTCCACGAACACCGGGGAGCTGTTTTTT
CDR3 protein: CASSPPSGQSTNTGELFF

D gene: -
J gene: TRBJ1-5
clone size: -
V gene: TRBV24-1
CDR3 DNA: TGTGCCACCAGTGATTTGAGCGACAGCCAGCCCCAGCATTTT
CDR3 protein: CATSDLSDSQPQHF

D gene: -
J gene: TRBJ1-1
clone size: -
V gene: TRBV5-1
CDR3 DNA: TGCGCCAGCAGCTTGGCCACCGGGACAACAACTGAAGCTTTCTTT
CDR3 protein: CASSLATGTTTEAFF

D gene: TRBD1
J gene: TRBJ1-2
clone size: few
V gene: TRBV28
CDR3 DNA: TGTGCCAGCACCAAACTCCCTTTCGTGGGACAGGGATTCGGCTACACCTTC
CDR3 protein: CASTKLPFVGQGFGYTF

D gene: -
J gene: TRBJ2-2
clone size: many
V gene: TRBV11-2
CDR3 DNA: TGTGCCAGCAGCTTAGATAGGGGCACCGGGGAGCTGTTTTTT
CDR3 protein: CASSLDRGTGELFF